The subject of this entry is one T cell receptor (beta chain). The read gets to within 3 residues of the CDR3 end, and the germline J gene fills in the rest. This specimen belongs to a study of T cells in women clearing cervical HPV infection. immunoSEQ multiplex PCR used an average of around 1,200 ng genomic DNA. Assay used: immunoSEQ multiplex PCR; TCRdb lists only in-frame clones, some missing. The sample table sets out about 40,000 clones. V shed 0 bases and J 4 bases; nucleotides not matched to a gene: 7. CDR3 length: 16 amino acids. CDR1 is SGHNT and CDR2 is YYREEE in the germline V gene (reference sequence).

What was sequenced was blood buffy coat. V and J are TRBV5-4 and TRBJ2-5, with 9 bases that match TRBD1. This TCR was recovered from a woman between 18 and 75 years old with a cervical HPV16 infection that either progressed to CIN3+ or cleared (not recorded which). The part of the CDR3 DNA that was read is TGTGCCAGCAGCTTGGTACCGGGACAGGGAGGAGAGACC. Its translation: CASSLVPGQGGET. From start to end, the CDR3 is CASSLVPGQGGETQYF.